The entry below describes one T cell receptor (beta chain). The antigen is undetermined. This specimen comes from a study of CD4 T cells in relation to SARS-CoV-2 and coronaviruses. Before the COVID-19 pandemic, during about 2011-2019, CD4+ T cells were taken from unexposed donors. Isolation of CD4+ T cells took place after approximately 10 days in culture. V gave up 0 bases and J gave up 5 bases, with 11 bases separating them. The CDR3 has 14 amino acids. CDR1 SGHTA and CDR2 FQGNSA come from the germline V gene. The assay was immunoSEQ multiplex PCR, and TCRdb's table has in-frame clones only and misses some. The sample has tens of thousands of clones; approximately 79% are singletons.

Material for sequencing was CD4+ T cells from PBMCs, cultured in vitro. The V and J genes are TRBV7-2 and TRBJ2-7; possibly TRBD1 for D (6 bases). This TCR was recovered from a human donor in good health. The CDR3 DNA reads as TGTGCCAGCAGCTTAGCTGGACAGAGTAACGAGCAGTACTTC. This translates into CASSLAGQSNEQYF.